This TCR beta chain was identified during a study of cytomegalovirus exposure and HLA in healthy donors. Study conclusions and caveats: Being indistinguishable, some V segments were excluded, TRBV6-2 and TRBV6-3 among them. Later genetic work tied a missense DCLRE1C variant to beta-chain V and J trimming.

After removal of 3 bases from V and 8 bases from J, the junction contained 11 bases not matched to a gene. Germline V gene sequence: CDR1 MNHEY, CDR2 SMNVEV (reference sequence). This CDR3 is built from 15 residues. 13 Jbeta primers and 60 Vbeta primers were used for the PCR. Clones were sequenced by immunoSEQ multiplex PCR, and TCRdb holds only the in-frame ones, with some missing. The sample shows 30,000 to 45,000 clones, about nine tenths of them seen only once. Donors sampled were nominally healthy, though unrecorded immune exposures were likely. Of note for this clone: Its target is not known.

This receptor was identified in a woman between 35 and 50 years old in good health and CMV-seropositive. What was sequenced was PBMCs. The V and J genes are TRBV27 and TRBJ1-2; 8 nucleotides match TRBD1. CDR3 loop: CASSFLFRGRRGYTF. In nucleotides, the CDR3 is TGTGCCAGCAGTTTCCTGTTCAGGGGGCGCCGGGGCTACACCTTC.